These 8 T cell receptor beta chains were sequenced from one sample in a study of blood T cell repertoires in COVID-19. The assay was immunoSEQ multiplex PCR, and TCRdb's table has in-frame clones only and misses some. Of about 210,000 clones in the sample, about four fifths were seen once. The sequencing sample was made of peripheral blood. Receptors were obtained from a man over 45 with active or convalescent COVID-19.

The chain employs TRBV5-4 and TRBJ2-5, with 11 bases aligning to TRBD2. Germline loops: CDR1 SGHNT, CDR2 YYREEE (reference sequence). The CDR3 is 16 residues long. The trim removed 4 bases at V and 2 bases at J, leaving 7 bases unmatched. The CDR3 DNA follows: TGTGCCAGCAGCCCGGCCCTAGCGGGAGGACAAGAGACCCAGTACTTC. Protein sequence: CASSPALAGGQETQYF.

The genes are TRBV5-1 and TRBJ2-1; 7 nucleotides align to TRBD2. Unmatched junction bases numbered 15, after V lost 5 bases and J lost 4 bases. CDR3 length: 17 amino acids. Germline CDR1 is SGHRS and CDR2 is YFSETQ. CDR3 region: CASSSGYSIGRYNEQFF. The CDR3 DNA is TGCGCCAGCAGTTCGGGGTATTCCATCGGGAGGTACAATGAGCAGTTCTTC.

The rearrangement joins TRBV7-2 to TRBJ1-2; 7 bases map to TRBD1. The CDR3 runs 16 residues. From germline, CDR1 is SGHTA and CDR2 FQGNSA. V shed 0 bases and J 4 bases; nucleotides not matched to a gene: 8. Here the CDR3 reads CASSLALTGAGYGYTF. The DNA for the CDR3 is TGTGCCAGCAGCTTAGCGCTAACAGGGGCGGGCTATGGCTACACCTTC.

The chain has TRBV10-3 and TRBJ2-7, with 9 bases matching TRBD1. With V trimmed by 4 bases and J by 1 base, 2 bases remained unmatched. The CDR3 is 14 amino acids. The germline V gene has CDR1 ENHRY and CDR2 SYGVKD. CDR3 nucleotide sequence: TGTGCCATCAGTGGGGACAGGGCATCCTACGAGCAGTACTTC. Protein product: CAISGDRASYEQYF.

The chain carries TRBV6-6 and TRBJ1-2; D ambiguous. This CDR3 comprises 11 residues. CDR1 and CDR2 from the germline V gene are MNHNY and SVGAGI (reference sequence). Trimming removed 6 bases from V and 2 bases from J, with 4 bases in between. In nucleotides, the CDR3 is TGTGCCAGCAGATCAAACTATGGCTACACCTTC. Translation: CASRSNYGYTF.

There are a few counts of this clone. The gene calls are TRBV5-1 and TRBJ2-7; TRBD1 agrees at 7 bases. The CDR3 has 13 amino acids. Germline-derived CDR1 and CDR2 are SGHRS and YFSETQ. The V gene end was trimmed by 4 bases and the J gene end by 5 bases; junction bases not matched to a gene: 6. The CDR3 region has the DNA TGCGCCAGCAGCCGCCCGACAGGGCACGAGCAGTACTTC. As protein: CASSRPTGHEQYF.

This clone came up once. The genes are TRBV6-5 and TRBJ2-7; 11 positions match TRBD2. The CDR3 is 15 residues long. V dropped 5 bases and J dropped 3; count of bases not matched to a gene: 6. In germline, CDR1 is MNHEY, CDR2 SVGAGI. The CDR3, as DNA: TGTGCCAGCAGTCGCCTGGGACTAGCGGACTACGAGCAGTACTTC. Translating it yields CASSRLGLADYEQYF.

The table lists this clone with a count of one. The V and J genes are TRBV10-3 and TRBJ2-1, with 8 bases fitting TRBD2. CDR3 length equals 14 residues. Germline values: CDR1 ENHRY, CDR2 SYGVKD. The J segment lost 0 bases and the V segment lost 9 bases, leaving 4 bases of the junction unmatched. The CDR3 loop reads CAICSGDSYNEQFF. CDR3 DNA sequence: TGTGCCATATGTAGCGGGGACTCCTACAATGAGCAGTTCTTC.